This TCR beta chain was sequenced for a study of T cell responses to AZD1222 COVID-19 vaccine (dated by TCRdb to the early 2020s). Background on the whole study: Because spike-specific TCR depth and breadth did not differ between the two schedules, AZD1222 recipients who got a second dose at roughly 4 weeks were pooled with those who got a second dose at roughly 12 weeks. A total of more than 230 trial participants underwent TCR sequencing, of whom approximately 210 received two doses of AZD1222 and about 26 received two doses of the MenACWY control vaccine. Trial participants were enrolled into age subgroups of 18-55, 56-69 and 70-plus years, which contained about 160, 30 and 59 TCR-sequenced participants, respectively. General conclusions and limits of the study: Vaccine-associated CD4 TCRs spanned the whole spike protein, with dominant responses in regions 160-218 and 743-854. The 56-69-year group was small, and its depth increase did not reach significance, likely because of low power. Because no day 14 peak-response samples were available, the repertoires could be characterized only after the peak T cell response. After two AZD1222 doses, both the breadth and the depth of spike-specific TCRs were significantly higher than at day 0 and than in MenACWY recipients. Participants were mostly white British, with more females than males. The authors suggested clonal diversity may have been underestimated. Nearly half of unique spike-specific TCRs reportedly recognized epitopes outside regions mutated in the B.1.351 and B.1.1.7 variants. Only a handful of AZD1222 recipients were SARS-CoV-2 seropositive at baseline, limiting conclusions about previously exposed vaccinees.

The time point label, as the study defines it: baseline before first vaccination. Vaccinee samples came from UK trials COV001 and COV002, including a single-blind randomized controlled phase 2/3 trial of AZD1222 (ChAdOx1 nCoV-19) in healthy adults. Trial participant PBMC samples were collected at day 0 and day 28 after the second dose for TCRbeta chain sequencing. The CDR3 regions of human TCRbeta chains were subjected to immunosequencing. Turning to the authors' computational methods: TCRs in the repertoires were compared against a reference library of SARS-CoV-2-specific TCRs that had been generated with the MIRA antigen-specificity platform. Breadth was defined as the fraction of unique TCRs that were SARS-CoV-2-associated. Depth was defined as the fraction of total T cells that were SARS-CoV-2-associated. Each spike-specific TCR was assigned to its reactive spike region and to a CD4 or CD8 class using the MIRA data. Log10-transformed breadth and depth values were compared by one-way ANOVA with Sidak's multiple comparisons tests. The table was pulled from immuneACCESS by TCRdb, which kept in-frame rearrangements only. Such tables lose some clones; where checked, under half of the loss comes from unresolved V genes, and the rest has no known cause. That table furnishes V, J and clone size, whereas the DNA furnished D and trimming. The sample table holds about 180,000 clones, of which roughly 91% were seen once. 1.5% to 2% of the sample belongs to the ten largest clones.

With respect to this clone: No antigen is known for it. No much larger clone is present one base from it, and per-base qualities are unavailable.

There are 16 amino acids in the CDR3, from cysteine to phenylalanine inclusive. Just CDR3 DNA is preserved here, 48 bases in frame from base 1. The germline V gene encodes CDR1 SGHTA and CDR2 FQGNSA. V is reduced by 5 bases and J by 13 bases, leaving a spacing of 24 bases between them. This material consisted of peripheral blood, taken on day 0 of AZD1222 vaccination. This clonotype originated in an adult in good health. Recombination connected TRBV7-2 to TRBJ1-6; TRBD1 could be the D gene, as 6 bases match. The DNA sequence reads TGTGCCAGCAGCCCCCGAGACAGGATTCCTTTTTCCCCCCTCCACTTT. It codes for CASSPRDRIPFSPLHF.